This TCR beta chain was recovered during a study of blood T cell repertoires in COVID-19. Repertoires were generated with immunoSEQ multiplex PCR, while TCRdb's copy carries only in-frame clones and drops some. Altogether 390,000 or so clones are present, around nine tenths being singletons, with the ten largest covering roughly a tenth. Germline V gives CDR1 SGHTA, CDR2 FQGNSA. The ends were cut back, 9 bases at V and 1 base at J, with 15 bases in the middle. This CDR3 contains 14 residues. Sequencing was done on a sample of PBMCs or T cells enriched from blood (not recorded which). The chain has TRBV7-2 and TRBJ2-5; maybe TRBD1 (6 bases). This sequence was found in a woman between 50 and 59 years old who had recovered from COVID-19. The CDR3 protein is CASRPGQRQETQYF. The DNA of the CDR3 is TGTGCCAGTCGACCGGGACAACGCCAAGAGACCCAGTACTTC.